This TCR beta chain was recovered during a study of OX40 agonist ivuxolimab in advanced cancers. Points on this clone: A junction boundary mismatches the germline segment, possibly from a read error.

Here immunoSEQ multiplex PCR was the method, and the copy in TCRdb shows in-frame clones only, minus some. The table records 70,000 to 90,000 clones, 89% of them present only once. The CDR3 extends over 11 amino acids. Germline V gene lookup returns CDR1 MDHEN and CDR2 SYDVKM. This TCR came from an adult with an advanced solid tumor such as melanoma, head and neck, liver or kidney cancer. This rearrangement joins TRBV28 to TRBJ1-2, with 10 bases lining up with TRBD1. The starting material was CD4+ or CD8+ T cells sorted from blood, obtained in a trial of the OX40 agonist ivuxolimab. For the CDR3, the DNA is TGTGCCAGCAGTTTAGGGGGGACAGGGGATTTC. Translation: CASSLGGTGDF.